A selection of T cell receptor beta chains follows, all from one sample in a study of beta chain features in type 1 diabetes. Using immunoSEQ multiplex PCR, the repertoire was profiled, and TCRdb retains in-frame clones only, with some absent. The sample carries about 360,000 clones, about 12% recorded once. The sample taken for sequencing was naive CD4+ T cells from blood. All receptors come from a man aged 18 to 30 in good health. Each CDR3 is given with its conserved first and last residue. A row's size may be missing; if present it is once, few, many or a size class.

TRBJ1-1	TRBV5-1	.	16	CASSFPTGGMNTEAFF
TRBJ1-6	TRBV28	.	15	CASNLGGLRNSPLHF
TRBJ2-7	TRBV5-1	.	15	CASSQGQASSYEQYF
TRBJ2-7	TRBV7-2	few	14	CASSRRQGPYEQYF
TRBJ2-7	TRBV27	few	16	CASSSPPSNSSYEQYF
TRBJ2-7	TRBV5-1	few	15	CASSLAGSRPYEQYF
TRBJ2-1	TRBV4-2	few	17	CASSQEWAGAALNEQFF
TRBJ1-6	TRBV7-8	few	14	CASHHSARDSPLHF
TRBJ2-3	TRBV29-1	few	14	CSVEGGQHTDTQYF
TRBJ2-7	TRBV11-2	.	14	CASSRGGISYEQYF
TRBJ1-2	TRBV28	few	14	CASSSPGGNYGYTF
TRBJ2-6	TRBV28	few	15	CASSFSGSGANVLTF
TRBJ1-1	TRBV28	.	15	CASSSSGTGNTEAFF
TRBJ2-3	TRBV4-2	few	13	CASSQEERDTQYF
TRBJ1-2	TRBV7-8	once	15	CASSLGQGLAYGYTF
TRBJ2-7	TRBV15	.	14	CATSEAQGSYEQYF
TRBJ2-3	TRBV7-2	few	15	CASSPAGLGTDTQYF
TRBJ1-1	TRBV6-5	few	13	CATRRGLNTEAFF
TRBJ2-7	TRBV28	few	14	CASRIQGDFHEQYF
TRBJ1-2	TRBV7-9	few	13	CASSFLRAMGYTF
TRBJ1-5	TRBV28	.	14	CASSFHGTTQPQHF
TRBJ2-7	TRBV20-1	.	11	CSARGPYEQYF
TRBJ1-2	TRBV29-1	few	13	CSVGAGLNYGYTF
TRBJ1-2	TRBV10-3	.	13	CAITNGQLDGYTF
TRBJ1-5	TRBV25-1	.	15	CASSPGGPSNQPQHF
TRBJ2-7	TRBV15	.	14	CATSRGDTYYEQYF
TRBJ1-1	TRBV30	.	14	CAWNIGQPNTEAFF
TRBJ1-6	TRBV27	few	14	CASSLVGYNSPLHF
TRBJ2-5	TRBV7-6	.	15	CASSPLAGKGETQYF
TRBJ1-2	TRBV18	.	14	CASSPARTGYGYTF
TRBJ2-2	TRBV5-1	few	15	CASSYGQRNTGELFF
TRBJ2-7	TRBV5-6	.	13	CASTRDRGYEQYF